These 13 T cell receptor beta chains originate from one sample sequenced in a study of OX40 agonist ivuxolimab in advanced cancers. Sequencing used immunoSEQ multiplex PCR; TCRdb keeps in-frame clones, though not all of them. The sample consists of roughly 140,000 clones, 94% of them appearing once. This specimen was CD4+ or CD8+ T cells sorted from blood, taken in a trial of the OX40 agonist ivuxolimab. The source of these receptors is an adult with an advanced solid tumor such as melanoma, head and neck, liver or kidney cancer.

The V and J genes are TRBV7-2 and TRBJ1-1; the D is unclear. The V and J ends lost 5 bases and 2 bases respectively, with 9 bases between them. Germline V gene data show CDR1 as SGHTA and CDR2 as FQGNSA. This CDR3 contains 13 residues. In DNA form, the CDR3 reads TGTGCCAGCAGCGCGGGTTTTAACACTGAAGCTTTCTTT. This encodes CASSAGFNTEAFF.

The chain is built from TRBV29-1 and TRBJ1-4, with D perhaps matching TRBD1 (6 bases). V lost 6 bases, J lost 3 bases, and 11 bases lay in between. Germline loops: CDR1 SQVTM, CDR2 ANQGSEA. The CDR3 runs to 13 residues. CDR3: CSVKRGSNEKLFF. CDR3 nucleotides: TGCAGCGTAAAAAGGGGGTCTAATGAAAAACTGTTTTTT.

The chain carries TRBV7-9 and TRBJ2-1, with D possibly being TRBD1 (6 bases). Deletions cut 5 bases from V and 4 bases from J, with 15 bases between. Looked up from germline, CDR1 is SEHNR and CDR2 is FQNEAQ (reference sequence). The CDR3 loop spans 15 amino acids. The CDR3 nucleotides read TGTGCCAGCAGCCCGCGGCGGACAGAGTACAATGAGCAGTTCTTC. This translates into CASSPRRTEYNEQFF.

The chain uses TRBV5-1 and TRBJ1-2, with D possibly TRBD1 on 5 matching bases. Germline V gene sequence: CDR1 SGHRS, CDR2 YFSETQ. This CDR3 has 18 residues. Trimming took 1 base from V and 2 from J, leaving 21 bases between them. CDR3 sequence: CASSLTYPPGRANYGYTF. The CDR3 region has the DNA TGCGCCAGCAGCTTGACCTACCCACCGGGACGGGCAAACTATGGCTACACCTTC.

This clone was observed a single time. The genes are TRBV7-6 and TRBJ2-1, with 11 bases lining up with TRBD2. Germline-derived CDR1 and CDR2 are SGHVS and FNYEAQ. This CDR3 is built from 14 residues. The ends lost 5 bases at V and 7 bases at J; junction bases unmatched: 4. The CDR3 DNA follows: TGTGCCAGCAGCCTGAGACTAGCGGGAAATGAGCAGTTCTTC. This encodes CASSLRLAGNEQFF.

The rearrangement uses TRBV6-5 and TRBJ2-2; D is undetermined. The CDR3 is 14 amino acids. V was shortened by 3 bases and J by 7 bases, with 12 bases between the two germline ends. Germline CDR1 and CDR2: MNHEY and SVGAGI. CDR3 protein: CASSYVFRGGELFF. CDR3 nucleotide sequence: TGTGCCAGCAGTTATGTGTTTCGAGGCGGGGAGCTGTTTTTT.

This clone was counted once. The V and J genes are TRBV2 and TRBJ2-3, with unresolved D. Germline values: CDR1 SNHLY, CDR2 FYNNEI. The CDR3 has 12 residues. Deletions cut 6 bases from V and 0 bases from J, with 4 bases between. The CDR3 DNA reads as TGTGCCAGCAGGCGGAGCACAGATACGCAGTATTTT. Its protein is CASRRSTDTQYF. Full variable domain (remainder filled in from reference TRBV2 and TRBJ2-3): EPEVTQTPSHQVTQMGQEVILRCVPISNHLYFYWYRQILGQKVEFLVSFYNNEISEKSEIFDDQFSVERPDGSNFTLKIRSTKLEDSAMYFCASRRSTDTQYFGPGTRLTVL.

The V call is TRBV20-1, the J call TRBJ1-2; D ambiguous. Per the germline V gene, CDR1 is DFQATT and CDR2 is SNEGSKA (reference sequence). Trimming took 7 bases from V and 0 from J, leaving 6 bases between them. This CDR3 is 11 amino acids long. CDR3 DNA: TGCAGTGTCGTTTCTAACTATGGCTACACCTTC. It translates to CSVVSNYGYTF.

The V and J genes are TRBV11-3 and TRBJ2-1, with a weak D call TRBD1 (5 bases). The germline V gene has CDR1 SGHNT and CDR2 YENEEA. V dropped 1 base and J dropped 13 bases, with 14 bases sitting between them. There are 13 residues in the CDR3. CDR3 sequence reads: CASSLGQPNPQFF. The CDR3 DNA follows: TGTGCCAGCAGCTTAGGACAGCCCAATCCCCAGTTCTTC.

The V and J genes are TRBV7-8 and TRBJ2-2, with D perhaps TRBD2 (5 bases). V was trimmed by 1 base and J by 2 bases, leaving 8 bases between them. CDR1 is SGHVS and CDR2 is FQNEAQ in the germline V gene. CDR3 length: 15 residues. The CDR3 is CASSLGSGNTGELFF. The CDR3 coding sequence is TGTGCCAGCAGCTTAGGAAGCGGTAACACCGGGGAGCTGTTTTTT.

This clone was counted a single time. A read error may account for a junction end that differs from germline. The CDR3 sequence is CASSYSGYSYDYTF. CDR3 bases: TGTGCCAGCAGTTATAGTGGTTACAGCTATGACTACACCTTC. V is TRBV6-5 and J is TRBJ1-2; D ambiguous. The CDR3 totals 14 residues. Germline V lookup: CDR1 MNHEY, CDR2 SVGAGI.

The chain recombines TRBV4-1 with TRBJ1-2, with D unresolved. This CDR3 spans 15 amino acids. Germline CDR1 MGHRA, CDR2 YSYEKL. V was trimmed by 0 bases and J by 2 bases, leaving 10 bases between them. CDR3: CASSQEEVPNYGYTF. For the CDR3, the DNA is TGCGCCAGCAGCCAAGAGGAGGTCCCAAACTATGGCTACACCTTC.

This clone has a handful of counts. Other nucleotide sequences in the sample specify the same CDR3. The V gene is TRBV5-1, the J gene TRBJ2-5; no firm D call. Germline V gene lookup returns CDR1 SGHRS and CDR2 YFSETQ. Between the trimmed V and J ends, which lost 0 bases and 3 bases, there was a span of 0 bases. This CDR3 is 11 amino acids long. This chain's CDR3 is CASSLEETQYF. For the CDR3, the DNA is TGCGCCAGCAGCTTGGAAGAGACCCAGTACTTC.